This T cell receptor beta chain came from a study of control samples from healthy donors and cancer patients. With 5 bases removed from V and 0 bases from J, the gap between germline ends came to 17 bases. The CDR3 runs to 18 residues. CDR1 MNHEY and CDR2 SMNVEV come from the germline V gene (reference sequence). This table comes from immunoSEQ multiplex PCR, and its TCRdb copy is limited to in-frame clones, with some not included. Seen here are over 70,000 clones, around nine tenths observed once, and the top ten hold 8.5% to 10%. The sequenced sample was PBMCs. This clonotype was sampled from a woman between 45 and 60 years old with colorectal cancer. V gene TRBV27 combines with J gene TRBJ2-6; a possible D gene is TRBD1 (5 bases). The CDR3 DNA reads TGTGCCAGCAGTCCCCGGCAGGGCGTTAGCTCTGGGGCCAACGTCCTGACTTTC. This encodes CASSPRQGVSSGANVLTF.